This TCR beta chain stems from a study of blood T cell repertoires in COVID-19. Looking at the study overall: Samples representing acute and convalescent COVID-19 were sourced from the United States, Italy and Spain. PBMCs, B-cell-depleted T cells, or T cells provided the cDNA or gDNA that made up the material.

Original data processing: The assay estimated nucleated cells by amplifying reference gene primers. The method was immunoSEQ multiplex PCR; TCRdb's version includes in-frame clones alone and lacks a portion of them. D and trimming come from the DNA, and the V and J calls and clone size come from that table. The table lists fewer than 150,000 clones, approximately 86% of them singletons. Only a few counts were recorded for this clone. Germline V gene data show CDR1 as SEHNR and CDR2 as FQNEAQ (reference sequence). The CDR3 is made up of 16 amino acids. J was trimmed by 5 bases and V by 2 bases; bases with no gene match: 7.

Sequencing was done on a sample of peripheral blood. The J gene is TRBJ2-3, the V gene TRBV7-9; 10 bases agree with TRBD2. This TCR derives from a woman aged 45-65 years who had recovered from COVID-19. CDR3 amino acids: CASSLRASGGGDTQYF. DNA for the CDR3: TGTGCCAGCAGCTTAAGGGCTAGCGGGGGTGGAGATACGCAGTATTTT.